One sample yielded the 20 T cell receptor beta chains listed below, sequenced in a study of persistence of HIV-infected CD4 T cells. Cells were stimulated with CMV-infected fibroblast lysates at about 10 ug/mL. CD40L-negative CD69-negative CD45RO-high memory CD4+ T cells were sorted as populations depleted of antigen-responding cells. No antigen is known for these receptors. The immunoSEQ assay was version 4, run in survey mode. The method was immunoSEQ multiplex PCR; TCRdb's version includes in-frame clones alone and lacks a portion of them. The sample yields tens of thousands of clones, over 70% seen once. The material sequenced was CD4+ T cells sorted from PBMCs after roughly 18-hour stimulation, taken from a patient who received antiretroviral therapy. The receptor source for this set is an adult man with HIV who was CMV-seropositive.

This rearrangement joins TRBV19 to TRBJ2-1; D might be TRBD2 (5 bases). This CDR3 spans 15 amino acids. CDR1 is LNHDA, CDR2 SQIVND, per germline (reference sequence). The V end lost 6 bases, the J end lost 6 bases, and 18 bases lay between the germline ends. The CDR3 loop reads CASRESGPGRNEQFF. The CDR3 DNA sequence: TGTGCCAGTAGGGAGAGCGGCCCCGGACGCAATGAGCAGTTCTTC.

DNA of the CDR3: TGTGCCAGCTCACCTAAGGGAGAAAATCAGCCCCAGCATTTT. Translated, it gives CASSPKGENQPQHF. V usage is TRBV18 and J usage is TRBJ1-5, with no clear D. The V and J ends lost 3 bases and 4 bases respectively, with 10 bases between them. Germline CDR1 KGHSH, CDR2 LQKENI. There are 14 residues in the CDR3.

This clone was observed a handful of times. V is TRBV6-5 and J is TRBJ1-3, with 7 bases that match TRBD1. The CDR3 contains 15 residues. The trim removed 4 bases at V and 2 bases at J, leaving 5 bases unmatched. Germline loops: CDR1 MNHEY, CDR2 SVGAGI. The chain's CDR3 is CASSSDRAPGNTIYF. The CDR3, as DNA: TGTGCCAGCAGTTCAGACAGGGCACCTGGAAACACCATATATTTT.

J is TRBJ1-1 and V is TRBV29-1; 7 bases match TRBD1. The CDR3 sequence is 12 residues long. In germline, CDR1 is SQVTM, CDR2 ANQGSEA. Trimming took 7 bases from V and 6 from J; bases not matched to a gene: 8. CDR3 DNA: TGCAGCGCAAGACAGGGACTGGCTGAAGCTTTCTTT. Protein product: CSARQGLAEAFF.

The chain has TRBV7-6 and TRBJ1-5; possibly TRBD1 for D (6 bases). The CDR3 is made up of 15 amino acids. Deletions cut 5 bases from V and 7 bases from J, with 18 bases between. CDR1 and CDR2 from the germline V gene are SGHVS and FNYEAQ. The CDR3 DNA is TGTGCCAGCAGCCAATATACAGGGTCGGGACAGCCCCAGCATTTT. This translates into CASSQYTGSGQPQHF.

The chain carries TRBV7-2 and TRBJ2-5, with 8 bases identical to TRBD1. Germline assignment: CDR1 SGHTA and CDR2 FQGNSA. The CDR3 length is 15 residues. Losses at the gene ends were 5 bases for V and 0 bases for J; bases not matched to a gene: 5. The CDR3 reads CASSTQGGYQETQYF. CDR3 coding DNA: TGTGCCAGCAGCACACAGGGGGGCTACCAAGAGACCCAGTACTTC.

This clone was seen only once. The chain recombines TRBV5-6 with TRBJ2-7; TRBD1 matches at 8 bases. J gave up 2 bases and V 5 bases, and 12 bases lay outside the gene matches. There are 16 residues in the CDR3. Germline loops: CDR1 SGHDT, CDR2 YYEEEE. CDR3 loop: CASSDKTGTGTYEQYF. CDR3 nucleotides: TGTGCCAGCAGTGATAAGACCGGGACAGGCACCTACGAGCAGTACTTC.

The chain employs TRBV7-2 and TRBJ2-1, with 16 bases that match TRBD2. J gave up 13 bases and V 5 bases, and 14 bases lay outside the gene matches. This CDR3 contains 17 residues. Looked up from germline, CDR1 is SGHTA and CDR2 is FQGNSA. This chain's CDR3 is CASSAPGLAGGTAFQFF. CDR3 nucleotides: TGTGCCAGCAGCGCCCCGGGACTAGCGGGAGGGACGGCTTTTCAGTTCTTC.

The chain couples TRBV18 to TRBJ2-1, with unresolved D. V lost 0 bases and J lost 6, with 6 bases in between. There are 13 residues in the CDR3. Germline-derived CDR1 and CDR2 are KGHSH and LQKENI. Written as DNA, the CDR3 is TGTGCCAGCTCACCACCACAAGGCAATGAGCAGTTCTTC. Translation gives CASSPPQGNEQFF. The complete variable domain, with remaining parts taken from reference TRBV18 and TRBJ2-1, reads NAGVMQNPRHLVRRRGQEARLRCSPMKGHSHVYWYRQLPEEGLKFMVYLQKENIIDESGMPKERFSAEFPKEGPSILRIQQVVRGDSAAYFCASSPPQGNEQFFGPGTRLTVL.

The chain has TRBV6-5 and TRBJ2-7; 7 bases line up with TRBD2. Germline trimming cut 2 bases from V and 2 bases from J; bases unmatched to any gene: 3. The CDR3 sequence is 14 residues long. CDR1 is MNHEY, CDR2 SVGAGI, per germline. CDR3: CASSYGGRAYEQYF. The CDR3 DNA reads as TGTGCCAGCAGTTACGGTGGGAGGGCCTACGAGCAGTACTTC.

The chain couples TRBV6-2 or TRBV6-3 to TRBJ2-1, with 16 bases that match TRBD2. Germline lookup yields CDR1 MNHEY and CDR2 SVGEGT. The V gene end was trimmed by 6 bases and the J gene end by 7 bases; junction bases not matched to a gene: 3. The CDR3 sequence is 15 residues long. As DNA, the CDR3 is TGTGCCAGCAGCAGGGGACTAGCGGGGGGGAATGAGCAGTTCTTC. Encoded protein: CASSRGLAGGNEQFF.

This clone was counted once. The chain links TRBV2 to TRBJ1-5, with D perhaps TRBD1 (6 bases). The CDR3 spans 15 residues. Trimming took 4 bases from V and 4 from J, leaving 14 bases between them. Germline-derived CDR1 and CDR2 are SNHLY and FYNNEI. CDR3 in DNA: TGTGCCAGCAGTGGCCGGCAGGGGCGAAATCAGCCCCAGCATTTT. It yields the protein CASSGRQGRNQPQHF.

The sample holds a few counts of this clone. The chain employs TRBV29-1 and TRBJ2-7, with 7 nucleotides matching TRBD2. V shed 3 bases, J shed 6 bases, and the junction held 11 bases outside the gene matches. CDR1 and CDR2 (germline): SQVTM, ANQGSEA. There are 14 residues in the CDR3. The CDR3 bases are TGCAGCGTTGAGCCCTGGGGGGGAGGGGCCGAGCAGTACTTC. This translates into CSVEPWGGGAEQYF.

V and J are TRBV27 and TRBJ1-1; D is undetermined. V gave up 6 bases and J gave up 6 bases, with 11 bases separating them. This CDR3 comprises 12 residues. Germline V CDR1 and CDR2: MNHEY, SMNVEV (reference sequence). The CDR3 sequence is CASSRLGAEAFF. CDR3 in DNA: TGTGCCAGCAGCAGGCTCGGGGCTGAAGCTTTCTTT.

This clone was picked up a small number of times. The chain uses TRBV7-2 and TRBJ2-5; D call uncertain. The CDR3 extends over 16 amino acids. CDR1 SGHTA and CDR2 FQGNSA come from the germline V gene. Between the trimmed V and J ends, which lost 1 base and 6 bases, there was a span of 18 bases. The CDR3 loop reads CASSLDGIGQRKTQYF. The CDR3 nucleotides read TGTGCCAGCAGCTTAGACGGAATAGGGCAAAGAAAGACCCAGTACTTC.

This chain joins TRBV5-1 and TRBJ1-2; D may be TRBD1 (6 bases). The CDR3 spans 13 residues. The ends were cut back, 3 bases at V and 8 bases at J, with 14 bases in the middle. Germline V gene sequence: CDR1 SGHRS, CDR2 YFSETQ. The CDR3 region has the DNA TGCGCCAGCAGCTCCTACAGGGTGAGGGGCTACACCTTC. This encodes CASSSYRVRGYTF.

This chain links TRBV18 with TRBJ2-1; 7 nucleotides line up with TRBD1. J gave up 7 bases and V 3 bases, and 6 bases lay outside the gene matches. This CDR3 region has 14 residues. The germline gives CDR1 KGHSH, CDR2 LQKENI. CDR3: CASSPGQAHNEQFF. The CDR3 DNA is TGTGCCAGCTCACCCGGACAGGCCCATAATGAGCAGTTCTTC.

This clone occurred once. V and J are TRBV25-1 and TRBJ2-1; 7 bases line up with TRBD1. The CDR3 consists of 16 residues. Germline V gene lookup returns CDR1 MGHDK and CDR2 SYGVNS. J was trimmed by 3 bases and V by 5 bases; bases with no gene match: 10. CDR3 sequence reads: CASSPRTGSFYNEQFF. The CDR3 DNA sequence: TGTGCCAGCAGTCCACGGACAGGTTCCTTCTACAATGAGCAGTTCTTC.

V gene TRBV4-1 combines with J gene TRBJ2-7; the D is unclear. CDR3 length: 15 amino acids. Trimming took 4 bases from V and 0 from J, leaving 13 bases between them. The germline CDR1 and CDR2 sequences are MGHRA and YSYEKL. This CDR3 is CASSRGPPSSYEQYF. The CDR3 bases are TGCGCCAGCAGCCGCGGACCGCCGAGCTCCTACGAGCAGTACTTC.

This chain connects TRBV3-1 (or the pseudogene TRBV3-2) to TRBJ2-3; 8 nucleotides agree with TRBD2. Per the germline V gene, CDR1 is LGHDT and CDR2 is YNNKEL (reference sequence). This CDR3 region has 17 residues. The trim removed 0 bases at V and 1 base at J, leaving 6 bases unmatched. Written as DNA, the CDR3 is TGTGCCAGCAGCCAAGATAAAACGGGAGGGCGCACAGATACGCAGTATTTT. As protein: CASSQDKTGGRTDTQYF.